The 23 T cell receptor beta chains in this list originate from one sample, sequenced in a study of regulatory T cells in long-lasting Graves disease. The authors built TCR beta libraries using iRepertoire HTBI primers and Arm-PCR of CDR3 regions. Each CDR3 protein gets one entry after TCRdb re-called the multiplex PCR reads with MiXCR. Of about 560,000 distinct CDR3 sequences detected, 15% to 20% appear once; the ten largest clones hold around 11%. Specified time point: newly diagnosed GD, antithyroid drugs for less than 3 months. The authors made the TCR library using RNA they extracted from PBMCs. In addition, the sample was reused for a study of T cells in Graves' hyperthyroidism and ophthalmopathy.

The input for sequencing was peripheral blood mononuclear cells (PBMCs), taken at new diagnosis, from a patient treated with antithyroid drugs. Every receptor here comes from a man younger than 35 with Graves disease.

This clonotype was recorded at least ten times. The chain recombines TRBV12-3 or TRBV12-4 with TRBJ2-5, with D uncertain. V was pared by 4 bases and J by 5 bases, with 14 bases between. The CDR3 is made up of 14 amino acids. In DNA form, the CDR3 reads TGTGCCAGCAGTTCATCAGGAATCCCCGAGACCCAGTACTTC. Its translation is CASSSSGIPETQYF.

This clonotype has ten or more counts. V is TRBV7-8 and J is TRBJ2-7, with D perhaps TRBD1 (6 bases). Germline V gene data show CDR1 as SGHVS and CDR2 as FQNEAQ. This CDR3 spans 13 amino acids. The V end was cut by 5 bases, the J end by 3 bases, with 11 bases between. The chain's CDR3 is CASSPDRNYEQYF. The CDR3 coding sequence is TGTGCCAGCAGCCCAGACAGGAACTACGAGCAGTACTTC.

The DNA for the CDR3 is TGTGCCAGCAGCCAAGCAGGACAGCGACTCAGCTACACCTTC. It is translated as CASSQAGQRLSYTF. V usage is TRBV3-1 and J usage is TRBJ1-2, with a possible D match to TRBD1 (6 bases). Germline loops: CDR1 LGHDT, CDR2 YNNKEL (reference sequence). Trimming shortened V by 1 base and J by 9 bases, and 15 bases separated the two germline ends. The CDR3 length is 14 residues.

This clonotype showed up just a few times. The DNA of the CDR3 is TGTGCCAGTAGTATACTGGGGGGGAGGGGGAATGAGCAGTTCTTC. Translation gives CASSILGGRGNEQFF. V is TRBV19 and J is TRBJ2-1; D is perhaps TRBD2 (7 bases). Germline assignment: CDR1 LNHDA and CDR2 SQIVND (reference sequence). Trimming removed 2 bases from V and 7 bases from J, with 15 bases in between. The CDR3 spans 15 residues.

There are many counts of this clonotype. The CDR3 nucleotides read TGCGCCAGCAGCTTGGATCTGACTAGCGGGAGCTCTGGCGAGCAGTACTTC. Translation gives CASSLDLTSGSSGEQYF. This sequence joins TRBV5-1 and TRBJ2-7, with 12 bases matching TRBD2. The CDR3 totals 17 residues. Germline V lookup: CDR1 SGHRS, CDR2 YFSETQ. V was clipped by 0 bases and J by 6 bases; unmatched bases: 10. Drawing the rest from reference TRBV5-1 and TRBJ2-7, the complete variable domain is KAGVTQTPRYLIKTRGQQVTLSCSPISGHRSVSWYQQTPGQGLQFLFEYFSETQRNKGNFPGRFSGRQFSNSRSEMNVSTLELGDSALYLCASSLDLTSGSSGEQYFGPGTRLTVT.

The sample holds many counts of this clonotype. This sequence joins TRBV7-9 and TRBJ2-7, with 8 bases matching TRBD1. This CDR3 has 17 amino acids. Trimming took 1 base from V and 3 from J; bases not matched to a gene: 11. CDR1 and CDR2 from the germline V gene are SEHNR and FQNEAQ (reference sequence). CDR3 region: CASSLEGGTGEFYEQYF. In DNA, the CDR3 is TGTGCCAGCAGCTTAGAGGGCGGGACAGGCGAATTCTACGAGCAGTACTTC.

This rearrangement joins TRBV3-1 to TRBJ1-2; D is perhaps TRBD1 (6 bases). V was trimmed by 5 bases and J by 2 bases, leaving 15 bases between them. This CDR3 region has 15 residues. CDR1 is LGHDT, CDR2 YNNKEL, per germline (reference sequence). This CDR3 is CASSVAPGVNYGYTF. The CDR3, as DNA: TGTGCCAGCAGCGTAGCTCCAGGGGTGAACTATGGCTACACCTTC.

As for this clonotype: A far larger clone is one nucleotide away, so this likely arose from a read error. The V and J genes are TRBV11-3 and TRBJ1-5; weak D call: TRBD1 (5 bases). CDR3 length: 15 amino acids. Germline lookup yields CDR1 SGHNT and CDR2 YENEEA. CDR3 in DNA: TGTGCCAGCAGCCAATTCACAGGCAGCCTCGAGCCCCGGCATTTT. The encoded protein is CASSQFTGSLEPRHF.

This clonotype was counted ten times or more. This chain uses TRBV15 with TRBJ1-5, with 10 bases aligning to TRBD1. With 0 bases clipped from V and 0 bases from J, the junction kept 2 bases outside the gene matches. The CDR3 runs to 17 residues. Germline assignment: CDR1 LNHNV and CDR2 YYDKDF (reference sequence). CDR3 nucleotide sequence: TGTGCCACCAGCAGAGATGGGACAGGGGATAGCAATCAGCCCCAGCATTTT. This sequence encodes CATSRDGTGDSNQPQHF. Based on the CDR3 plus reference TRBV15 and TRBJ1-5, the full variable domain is DAMVIQNPRYQVTQFGKPVTLSCSQTLNHNVMYWYQQKSSQAPKLLFHYYDKDFNNEADTPDNFQSRRPNTSFCFLDIRSPGLGDTAMYLCATSRDGTGDSNQPQHFGDGTRLSIL.

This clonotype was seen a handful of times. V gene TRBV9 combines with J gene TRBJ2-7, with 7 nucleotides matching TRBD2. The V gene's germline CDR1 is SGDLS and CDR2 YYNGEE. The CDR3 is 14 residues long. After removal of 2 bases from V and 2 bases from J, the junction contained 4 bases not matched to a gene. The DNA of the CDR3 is TGTGCCAGCAGCGTGATGGGGGGGACCTACGAGCAGTACTTC. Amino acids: CASSVMGGTYEQYF.

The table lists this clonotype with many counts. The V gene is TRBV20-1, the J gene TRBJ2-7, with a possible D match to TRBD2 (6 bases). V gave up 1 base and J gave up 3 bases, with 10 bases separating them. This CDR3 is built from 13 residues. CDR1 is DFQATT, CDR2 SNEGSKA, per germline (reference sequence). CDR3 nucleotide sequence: TGCAGTGCTAGAGGCGGGATGATCTACGAGCAGTACTTC. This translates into CSARGGMIYEQYF.

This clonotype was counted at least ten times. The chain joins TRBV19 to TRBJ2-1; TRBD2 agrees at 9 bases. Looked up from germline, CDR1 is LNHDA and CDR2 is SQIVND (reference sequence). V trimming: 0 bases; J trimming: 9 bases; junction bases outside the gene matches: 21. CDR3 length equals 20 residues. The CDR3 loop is CASSIESSSLSSGITSEQFF. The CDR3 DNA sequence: TGTGCCAGTAGTATAGAGTCGTCCTCTTTGTCTAGCGGGATAACGAGTGAGCAGTTCTTC.

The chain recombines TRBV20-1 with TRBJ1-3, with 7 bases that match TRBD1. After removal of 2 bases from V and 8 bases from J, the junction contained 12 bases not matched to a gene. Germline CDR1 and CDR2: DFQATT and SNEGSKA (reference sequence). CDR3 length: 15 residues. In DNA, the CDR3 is TGCAGTGCTAGACCGACCGAGGGGGCTCAAGACACCATATATTTT. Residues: CSARPTEGAQDTIYF.

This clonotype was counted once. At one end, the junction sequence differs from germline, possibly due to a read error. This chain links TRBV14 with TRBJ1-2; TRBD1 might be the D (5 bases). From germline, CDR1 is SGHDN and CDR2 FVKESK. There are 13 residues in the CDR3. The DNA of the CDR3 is TGTGCCAGCAGCCAAGGGGCCGGAAGGGGAAACCACTTC. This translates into CASSQGAGRGNHF.

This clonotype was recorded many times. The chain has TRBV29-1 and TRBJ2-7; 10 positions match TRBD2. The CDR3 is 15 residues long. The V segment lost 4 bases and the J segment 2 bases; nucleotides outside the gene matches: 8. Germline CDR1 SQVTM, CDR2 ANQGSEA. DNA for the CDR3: TGCAGCGTTGGACCGGGACTAGCGCATGCCTACGAGCAGTACTTC. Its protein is CSVGPGLAHAYEQYF.

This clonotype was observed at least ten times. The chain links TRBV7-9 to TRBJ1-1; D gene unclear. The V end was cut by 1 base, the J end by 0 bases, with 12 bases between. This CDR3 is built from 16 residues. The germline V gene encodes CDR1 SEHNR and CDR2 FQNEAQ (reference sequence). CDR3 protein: CASSLGAGPMNTEAFF. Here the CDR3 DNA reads TGTGCCAGCAGCTTAGGGGCTGGCCCTATGAACACTGAAGCTTTCTTT.

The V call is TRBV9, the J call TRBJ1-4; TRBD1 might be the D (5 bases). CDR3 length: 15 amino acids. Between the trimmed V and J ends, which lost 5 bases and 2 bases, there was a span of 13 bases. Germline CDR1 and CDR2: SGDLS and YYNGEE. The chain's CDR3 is CASSFTGGTNEKLFF. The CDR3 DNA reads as TGTGCCAGCAGTTTTACAGGCGGGACTAATGAAAAACTGTTTTTT.

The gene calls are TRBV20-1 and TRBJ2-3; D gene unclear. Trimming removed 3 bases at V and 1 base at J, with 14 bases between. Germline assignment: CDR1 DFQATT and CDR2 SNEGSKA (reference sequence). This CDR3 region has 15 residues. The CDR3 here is CSASQLVGGTDTQYF. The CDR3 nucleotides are TGCAGTGCTAGTCAGCTAGTCGGCGGCACAGATACGCAGTATTTT.

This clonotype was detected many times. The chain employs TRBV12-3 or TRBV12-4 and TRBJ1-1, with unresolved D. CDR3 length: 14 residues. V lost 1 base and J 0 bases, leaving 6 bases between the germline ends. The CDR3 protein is CASSLDVMNTEAFF. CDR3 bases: TGTGCCAGCAGTTTAGATGTTATGAACACTGAAGCTTTCTTT.

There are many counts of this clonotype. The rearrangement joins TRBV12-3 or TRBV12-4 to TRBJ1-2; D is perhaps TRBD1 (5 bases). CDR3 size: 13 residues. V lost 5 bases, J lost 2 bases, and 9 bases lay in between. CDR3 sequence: CASSKGRNYGYTF. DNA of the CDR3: TGTGCCAGCAGTAAGGGGCGAAACTATGGCTACACCTTC.

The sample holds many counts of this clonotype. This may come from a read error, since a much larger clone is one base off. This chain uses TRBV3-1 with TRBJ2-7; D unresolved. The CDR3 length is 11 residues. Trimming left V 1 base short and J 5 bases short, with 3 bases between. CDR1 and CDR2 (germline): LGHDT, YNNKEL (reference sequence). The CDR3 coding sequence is TGTGCCAGCAGCCAAGCCCACGAGCAGTACTTC. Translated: CASSQAHEQYF.

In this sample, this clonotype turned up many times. Here the CDR3 reads CASSGDLLYNEQFF. CDR3 DNA: TGTGCCAGCAGCGGGGACTTATTATACAATGAGCAGTTCTTC. The V call is TRBV2, the J call TRBJ2-1; D may be TRBD2 (6 bases). This CDR3 contains 14 residues. Germline V CDR1 and CDR2: SNHLY, FYNNEI. V lost 6 bases, J lost 4 bases, and 13 bases lay in between.

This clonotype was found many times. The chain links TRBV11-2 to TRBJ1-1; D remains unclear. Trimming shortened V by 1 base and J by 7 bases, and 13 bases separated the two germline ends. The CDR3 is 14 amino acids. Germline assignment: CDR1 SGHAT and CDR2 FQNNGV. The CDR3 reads CASSLGDGPYEAFF. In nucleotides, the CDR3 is TGTGCCAGCAGCTTAGGTGACGGGCCCTATGAAGCTTTCTTT.